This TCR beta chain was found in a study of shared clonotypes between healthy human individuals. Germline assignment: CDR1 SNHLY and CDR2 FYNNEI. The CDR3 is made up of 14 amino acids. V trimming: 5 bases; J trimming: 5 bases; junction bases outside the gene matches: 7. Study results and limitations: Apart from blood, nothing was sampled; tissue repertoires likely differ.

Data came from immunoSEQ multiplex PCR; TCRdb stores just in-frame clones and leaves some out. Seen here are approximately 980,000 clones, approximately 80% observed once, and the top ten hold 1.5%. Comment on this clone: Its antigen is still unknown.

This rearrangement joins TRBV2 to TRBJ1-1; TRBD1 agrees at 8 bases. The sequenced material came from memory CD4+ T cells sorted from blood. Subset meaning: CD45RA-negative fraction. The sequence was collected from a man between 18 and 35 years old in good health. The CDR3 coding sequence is TGTGCCAGCAGTTTCCGACAGGGGAGGACTGAAGCTTTCTTT. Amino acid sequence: CASSFRQGRTEAFF.